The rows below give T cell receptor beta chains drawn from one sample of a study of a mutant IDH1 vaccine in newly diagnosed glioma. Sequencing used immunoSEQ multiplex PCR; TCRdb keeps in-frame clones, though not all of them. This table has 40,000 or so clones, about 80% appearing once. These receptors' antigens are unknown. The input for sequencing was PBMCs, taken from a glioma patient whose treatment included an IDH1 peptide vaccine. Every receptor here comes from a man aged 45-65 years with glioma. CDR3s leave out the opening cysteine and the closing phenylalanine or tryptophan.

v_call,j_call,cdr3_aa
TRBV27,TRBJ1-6,ASTEQVYNSPLH
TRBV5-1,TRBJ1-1,ASSKLQGRSTEAF
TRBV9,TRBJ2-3,ASSVEGHSTDTQY
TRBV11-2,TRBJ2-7,ASSPQANLYEQY
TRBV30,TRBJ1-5,AWSKDRGAPQH
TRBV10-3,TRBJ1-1,AISEGGYTLNTEAF
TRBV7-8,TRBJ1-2,ASSLGAVYGYT
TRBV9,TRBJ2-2,ASSVDRTPTGELF
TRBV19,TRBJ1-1,ASRQSPNTEAF
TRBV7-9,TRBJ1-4,ASRRGVNEKLF
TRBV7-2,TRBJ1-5,ASSPDRGQNQPQH
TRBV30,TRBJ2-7,AWSPGKPYEQY
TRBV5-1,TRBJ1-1,ASSWTGEQTEAF
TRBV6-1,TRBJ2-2,ASSEAWGTGELF
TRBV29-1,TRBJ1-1,SAVPGETEAF
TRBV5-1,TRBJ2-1,ASSATSGGSSYNEQF
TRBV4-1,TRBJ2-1,ASSQSYNEQF
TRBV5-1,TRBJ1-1,ASSLSGADTEAF
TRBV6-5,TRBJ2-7,ASTDPWGYEQY
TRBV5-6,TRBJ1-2,ASSPRGRNYGYT
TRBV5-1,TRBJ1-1,ASSLESPGNVNTEAF
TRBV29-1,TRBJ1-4,SAKTGSNEKLF
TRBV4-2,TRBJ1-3,ASSQGRLTDTIY
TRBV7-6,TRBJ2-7,ASSGASSYEQY
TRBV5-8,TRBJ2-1,ASSPEYNEQF
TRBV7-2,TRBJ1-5,ASSLAPGYSNQPQH
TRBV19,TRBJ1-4,ASSIPAGGLNEKLF